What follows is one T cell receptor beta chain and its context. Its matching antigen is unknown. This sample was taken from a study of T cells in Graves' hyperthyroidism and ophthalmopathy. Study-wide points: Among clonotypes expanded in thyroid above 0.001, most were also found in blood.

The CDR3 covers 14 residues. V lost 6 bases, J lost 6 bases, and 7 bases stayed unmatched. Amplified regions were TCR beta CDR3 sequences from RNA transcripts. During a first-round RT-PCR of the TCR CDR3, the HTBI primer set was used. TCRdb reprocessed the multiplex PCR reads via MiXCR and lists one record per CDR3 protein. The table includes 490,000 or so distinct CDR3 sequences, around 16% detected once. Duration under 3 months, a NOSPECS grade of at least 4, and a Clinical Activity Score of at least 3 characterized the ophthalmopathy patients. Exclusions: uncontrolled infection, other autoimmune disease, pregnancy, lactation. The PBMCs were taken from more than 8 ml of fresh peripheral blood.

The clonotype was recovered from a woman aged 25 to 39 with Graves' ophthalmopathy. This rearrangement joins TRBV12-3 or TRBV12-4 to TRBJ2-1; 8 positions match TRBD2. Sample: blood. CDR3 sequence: CASRTGTRLNEQFF. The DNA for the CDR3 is TGTGCCAGCAGAACCGGGACTAGGCTCAATGAGCAGTTCTTC.